This TCR beta chain emerged from a study of T cell changes during pregnancy in multiple sclerosis. Generated by immunoSEQ multiplex PCR, the TCRdb table keeps only in-frame clones and is missing some. This sample has under 50,000 clones, with 80% to 95% found just once. The CDR3 is 11 residues long. The germline gives CDR1 PRHDT, CDR2 FYEKMQ (reference sequence). V lost 4 bases, J lost 3 bases, and 4 bases lay in between. The sample consisted of CD4+ T cells from peripheral blood mononuclear cells, taken in the first trimester of pregnancy. This TCR came from a female donor with multiple sclerosis, enrolled in a pregnancy study. The chain has TRBV13 and TRBJ2-7, with D uncertain. This CDR3 is CASSSLYEQYF. The CDR3 nucleotides are TGTGCCAGCAGCTCCCTCTACGAGCAGTACTTC. Together with reference TRBV13 and TRBJ2-7, the CDR3 gives the full variable domain: AAGVIQSPRHLIKEKRETATLKCYPIPRHDTVYWYQQGPGQDPQFLISFYEKMQSDKGSIPDRFSAQQFSDYHSELNMSSLELGDSALYFCASSSLYEQYFGPGTRLTVT.